This T cell receptor (beta chain) was obtained from a study of sequential checkpoint blockade in melanoma. Study-wide context: Randomization was 1:1 between first-line nivolumab→ipilimumab and ipilimumab→nivolumab.

Treatment defined: randomized to nivolumab then ipilimumab (arm A) or the reverse (arm B). Trimming took off 3 bases at V and 0 bases at J, with 9 bases between the two ends. CDR1 is SGDLS, CDR2 YYNGEE, per germline. The CDR3 extends over 14 amino acids. The repertoire was sequenced with immunoSEQ multiplex PCR; TCRdb's copy has only in-frame clones and lacks some. The sample carries under 50,000 clones, approximately 91% recorded once. This material consisted of CD8+ T cells sorted from blood (inferred from file names), taken from a patient given nivolumab and ipilimumab in sequence. The V call is TRBV9, the J call TRBJ1-2, with D possibly TRBD1 on 5 matching bases. The sequence came from a human donor with melanoma. The CDR3 bases are TGTGCCAGCAGCGAAGACAGCTCTAACTATGGCTACACCTTC. The encoded protein is CASSEDSSNYGYTF.